A selection of T cell receptor beta chains follows, all from one sample in a study of blood T cell repertoires in COVID-19. Clones were sequenced by immunoSEQ multiplex PCR, and TCRdb holds only the in-frame ones, with some missing. This sample carries roughly 47,000 clones, approximately 88% of them seen once, and the ten largest clones take roughly 7.4%. Sequences were obtained from peripheral blood. The receptors were sampled from a man aged 50 to 60 with acute or convalescent COVID-19. Each CDR3 is given with its conserved first and last residue. The order of the fields is clone size, V gene, CDR3 length, D gene, J gene, CDR3 DNA, CDR3 protein. A D gene is named only where the DNA matches it firmly. The size field is filled for only some rows; it gives once, few, many or a size class.

NA	TRBV9	14	NA	TRBJ1-4	TGTGCCAGCAGCCCTTATGCAACTAATGAAAAACTGTTTTTT	CASSPYATNEKLFF
NA	TRBV14	15	NA	TRBJ2-3	TGTGCCAGCAGCCAATGGTTTGAGGGTGGAGATACGCAGTATTTT	CASSQWFEGGDTQYF
NA	TRBV6-6	15	TRBD1	TRBJ1-5	TGTGCCAGCCAGAGGGCGGGACAGGACAATCAGCCCCAGCATTTT	CASQRAGQDNQPQHF
NA	TRBV19	18	TRBD2	TRBJ2-3	TGTGCCAGTAGAAACCTCCCAGGACTAGCGGGAGTTGGAGATACGCAGTATTTT	CASRNLPGLAGVGDTQYF
NA	TRBV27	12	NA	TRBJ1-1	TGTGCCAGCAAGGGGGTGGGGACTGAAGCTTTCTTT	CASKGVGTEAFF
NA	TRBV5-6	14	NA	TRBJ2-3	TGTGCCAGCAGCGTATCAGGGCCCACAGATACGCAGTATTTT	CASSVSGPTDTQYF
NA	TRBV18	13	NA	TRBJ1-1	TGTGCCAGCTCACCAAGAGCGAACACTGAAGCTTTCTTT	CASSPRANTEAFF
NA	TRBV9	15	TRBD2	TRBJ2-7	TGTGCCAGCAGCGCCGAAAGCGGGAGCCCCTACGAGCAGTACTTC	CASSAESGSPYEQYF
NA	TRBV7-9	15	TRBD1	TRBJ1-5	TGTGCCAGCAGCCAAACGACAGGGCATAATCAGCCCCAGCATTTT	CASSQTTGHNQPQHF
few	TRBV30	14	TRBD2	TRBJ2-1	TGTGCCTGGAGGGTTCTAGCGGGCCACAATGAGCAGTTCTTC	CAWRVLAGHNEQFF
NA	TRBV28	17	TRBD1	TRBJ2-3	TGTGCCAGCAGTCTTTTAGGGGACAGGGTAAGCACAGATACGCAGTATTTT	CASSLLGDRVSTDTQYF
NA	TRBV3-1/TRBV3-2	12	TRBD1	TRBJ1-2	TGTGCCAGCAGCCAAACAGGGGAGGGCTACACCTTC	CASSQTGEGYTF
NA	TRBV18	14	NA	TRBJ2-3	TGTGCCAGCTCACCCGTGGGACTCACAGATACGCAGTATTTT	CASSPVGLTDTQYF
NA	TRBV5-1	14	TRBD1	TRBJ1-2	TGCGCCAGCAGCTTGGAGGGGGCCTCAAGGGGCTACACCTTC	CASSLEGASRGYTF
few	TRBV7-9	16	TRBD2	TRBJ2-3	TGTGCCAGCAGCTTTGTGGCCGAGACTAGCCCAGATACGCAGTATTTT	CASSFVAETSPDTQYF
NA	TRBV12-3/TRBV12-4	12	NA	TRBJ2-7	TGTGCCAGCAGTTTGGTGCAGTACGAGCAGTACTTC	CASSLVQYEQYF
NA	TRBV5-4	14	NA	TRBJ2-7	TGTGCCAGCAGCTCCGCCGGGATTGTCCACGAGCAGTACTTC	CASSSAGIVHEQYF
NA	TRBV7-2	12	NA	TRBJ2-1	TGTGCCAGCAGCTCCACCGTCAGTGAGCAGTTCTTC	CASSSTVSEQFF
NA	TRBV4-3	15	NA	TRBJ2-1	TGCGCCAGCACCACTGACCGGGGGGCGAGTAATGAGCAGTTCTTC	CASTTDRGASNEQFF
NA	TRBV5-1	14	TRBD2	TRBJ2-1	TGCGCCAGCTCCAGCGGAGCGGGGATCAATGAGCAGTTCTTC	CASSSGAGINEQFF
NA	TRBV5-6	13	TRBD1	TRBJ2-7	TGTGCCAGCAGCTTGGACAGGGGTGGGGAGCAGTACTTC	CASSLDRGGEQYF
NA	TRBV19	14	TRBD2	TRBJ2-1	TGTGCCACCCTCGGGGGGAGCTCCTACAATGAGCAGTTCTTC	CATLGGSSYNEQFF
few	TRBV23-1	15	NA	TRBJ2-5	TGCGCCAGCAGTCATCAACTAGGTAGTCAAGAGACCCAGTACTTC	CASSHQLGSQETQYF
NA	TRBV29-1	13	NA	TRBJ2-3	TGCAGCGTTCTAGGCGGGAGCACAGATACGCAGTATTTT	CSVLGGSTDTQYF
NA	TRBV7-9	15	TRBD1	TRBJ2-5	TGTGCCAGCAGTTTTCCAGGGGGCTCTCAAGAGACCCAGTACTTC	CASSFPGGSQETQYF
NA	TRBV7-9	15	NA	TRBJ1-6	TGTGCCAGCAGCTTAGGAAGGAGTGAGCTCTCACCCCTCCACTTT	CASSLGRSELSPLHF
NA	TRBV10-3	20	TRBD2	TRBJ2-3	TGTGCCATCGAAGGGTACTTCGGAGCGGGAGGGCCCCCCGAAACAGATACGCAGTATTTT	CAIEGYFGAGGPPETDTQYF
NA	TRBV7-9	14	NA	TRBJ2-5	TGTGCCAGCAGCTTTGGGACAAACCAAGAGACCCAGTACTTC	CASSFGTNQETQYF
NA	TRBV7-2	15	NA	TRBJ1-4	TGTGCCAGCAGCTTTATAACAGGGACCGACGAAAAACTGTTTTTT	CASSFITGTDEKLFF
once	TRBV7-2	15	NA	TRBJ1-1	TGTGCCAGCAGCTTGGCCGGCAGGGTTAACACTGAAGCTTTCTTT	CASSLAGRVNTEAFF
NA	TRBV6-2/TRBV6-3	17	NA	TRBJ1-1	TGTGCCAGCAGTTACCAGAGGGGGAATCTCATGAACACTGAAGCTTTCTTT	CASSYQRGNLMNTEAFF
NA	TRBV20-1	13	NA	TRBJ2-7	TGCAGTGCTAGTCCTGGGGGCAGGAACGAGCAGTACTTC	CSASPGGRNEQYF
NA	TRBV25-1	15	NA	TRBJ2-7	TGTGCCAGCAGTGAGCCAGGTCTGAGCTCCTACGAGCAGTACTTC	CASSEPGLSSYEQYF
NA	TRBV15	15	TRBD2	TRBJ2-7	TGTGCCACCAGCAGAGGGACTAGCGGGGCCTACGAGCAGTACTTC	CATSRGTSGAYEQYF
NA	TRBV12-3/TRBV12-4	13	NA	TRBJ1-6	TGTGCCAGCAGTCTCTCAGTGGATTCACCCCTCCACTTT	CASSLSVDSPLHF
NA	TRBV3-1/TRBV3-2	14	NA	TRBJ2-7	TGTGCCAGCAGCCCGCGCGGAGGGGGCGACGAGCAGTACTTC	CASSPRGGGDEQYF
NA	TRBV5-1	16	TRBD2	TRBJ2-5	TGCGCCAGCAGCCTTTTGTTAGCGGGGGCCCAAGAGACCCAGTACTTC	CASSLLLAGAQETQYF
NA	TRBV27	15	NA	TRBJ2-1	TGTGCCAGCAGTTTGGAGGGGGCATCGTACAATGAGCAGTTCTTC	CASSLEGASYNEQFF
NA	TRBV7-2	13	NA	TRBJ1-2	TGTGCCAGCAGCTTAGTATCCAACTATGGCTACACCTTC	CASSLVSNYGYTF
once	TRBV5-6	15	TRBD1	TRBJ2-7	TGTGCCAGCAGTCCTTCGGGACAGGGATTTCTCGAGCAGTACTTC	CASSPSGQGFLEQYF
NA	TRBV10-1	12	TRBD1	TRBJ1-2	TGCGCCAGCCCGGACAGGCACTATGGCTACACCTTC	CASPDRHYGYTF
once	TRBV28	14	NA	TRBJ1-5	TGTGCCAGCAGTTTATGGGGGGGGTATCAGCCCCAGCATTTT	CASSLWGGYQPQHF
NA	TRBV24-1	13	TRBD1	TRBJ1-6	TGTGCCACCAGCCGAGCAGGGGGTTCACCCCTCCACTTT	CATSRAGGSPLHF
NA	TRBV7-9	14	NA	TRBJ1-5	TGTGCCAGCAGCCCAGGACAAATTGGTCAGCCCCAGCATTTT	CASSPGQIGQPQHF
NA	TRBV28	15	NA	TRBJ2-7	TGTGCCAGCAGCTTCGACAGGCGAAGCTCCTACGAGCAGTACTTC	CASSFDRRSSYEQYF
NA	TRBV18	17	NA	TRBJ1-4	TGTGCCAGCTCACCCTTTAGGAGTGGGGCGACTAATGAAAAACTGTTTTTT	CASSPFRSGATNEKLFF
NA	TRBV15	15	NA	TRBJ1-5	TGTGCCACCAGCAGACCCTCCCGGGGAGATCAGCCCCAGCATTTT	CATSRPSRGDQPQHF
NA	TRBV21-1	19	NA	TRBJ1-1	TGTGCCAGCAGCAAAGAGATCTGGGGCAGGCGGGGGATGGGCACTGAAGCTTTCTTT	CASSKEIWGRRGMGTEAFF